This record concerns one T cell receptor beta chain sequence. Stated time point: baseline, week 1 (first vaccination visit). Documented treatment: pre-vaccination baseline after standard-of-care therapy. This specimen comes from a study of a mutant IDH1 vaccine in newly diagnosed glioma. Repertoires were generated with immunoSEQ multiplex PCR, while TCRdb's copy carries only in-frame clones and drops some. The sample yields around 17,000 clones, over 95% seen once. The sequencing here drew on peripheral blood mononuclear cells (PBMCs), taken from a glioma patient treated with radiotherapy, temozolomide or both. The TCR comes from a woman younger than 30 with glioma. Some clones in this sample may be carry-over from other donors' samples.

CDR3 in DNA: TGCGCCAGCAGCTTGTCTGGGCAGGGGGCCAACGGGGAGCTGTTTTTT. It translates to CASSLSGQGANGELFF. This chain connects TRBV5-1 to TRBJ2-2; 8 nucleotides align to TRBD1. V was clipped by 1 base and J by 7 bases; unmatched bases: 9. Germline V CDR1 and CDR2: SGHRS, YFSETQ. This CDR3 is 16 amino acids long.